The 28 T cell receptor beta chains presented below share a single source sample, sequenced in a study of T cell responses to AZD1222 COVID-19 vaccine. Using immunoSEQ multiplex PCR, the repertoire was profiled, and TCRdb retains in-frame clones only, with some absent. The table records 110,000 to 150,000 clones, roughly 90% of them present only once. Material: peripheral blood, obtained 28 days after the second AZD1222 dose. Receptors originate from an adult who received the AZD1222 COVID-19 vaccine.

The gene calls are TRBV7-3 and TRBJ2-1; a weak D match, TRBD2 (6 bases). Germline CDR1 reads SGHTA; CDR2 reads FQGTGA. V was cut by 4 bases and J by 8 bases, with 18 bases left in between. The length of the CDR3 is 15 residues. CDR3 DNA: TGTGCCAGCAGCTCGTTCGGGAGTCCTCGAGATGAGCAGTTCTTC. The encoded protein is CASSSFGSPRDEQFF.

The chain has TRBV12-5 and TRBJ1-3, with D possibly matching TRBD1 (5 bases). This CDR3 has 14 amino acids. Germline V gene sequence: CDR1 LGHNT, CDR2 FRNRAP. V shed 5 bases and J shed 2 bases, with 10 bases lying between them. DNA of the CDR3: TGTGCTAGTGGTCTTGGGACCGCTGGAAACACCATATATTTT. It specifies CASGLGTAGNTIYF.

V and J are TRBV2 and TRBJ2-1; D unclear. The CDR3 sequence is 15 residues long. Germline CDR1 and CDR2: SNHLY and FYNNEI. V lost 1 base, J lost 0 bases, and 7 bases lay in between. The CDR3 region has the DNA TGTGCCAGCAGTGAAGGGGCTAGCTCCTACAATGAGCAGTTCTTC. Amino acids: CASSEGASSYNEQFF.

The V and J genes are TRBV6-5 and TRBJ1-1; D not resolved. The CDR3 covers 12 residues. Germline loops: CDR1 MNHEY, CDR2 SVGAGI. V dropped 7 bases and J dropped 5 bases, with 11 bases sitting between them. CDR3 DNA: TGTGCCAGCAACGGCCCTGGTACTGAAGCTTTCTTT. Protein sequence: CASNGPGTEAFF.

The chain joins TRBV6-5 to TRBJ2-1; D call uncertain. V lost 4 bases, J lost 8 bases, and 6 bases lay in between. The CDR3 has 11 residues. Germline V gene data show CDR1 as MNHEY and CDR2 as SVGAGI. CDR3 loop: CASSSRYEQFF. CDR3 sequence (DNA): TGTGCCAGCAGTTCTCGGTATGAGCAGTTCTTC.

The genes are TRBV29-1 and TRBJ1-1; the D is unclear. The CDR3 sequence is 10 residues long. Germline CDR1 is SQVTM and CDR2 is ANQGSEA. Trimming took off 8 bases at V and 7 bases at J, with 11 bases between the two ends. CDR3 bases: TGCAGCACGCATCGGGGTGAAGCTTTCTTT. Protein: CSTHRGEAFF. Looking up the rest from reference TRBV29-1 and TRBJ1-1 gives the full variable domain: SAVISQKPSRDICQRGTSLTIQCQVDSQVTMMFWYRQQPGQSLTLIATANQGSEATYESGFVIDKFPISRPNLTFSTLTVSNMSPEDSSIYLCSTHRGEAFFGQGTRLTVV.

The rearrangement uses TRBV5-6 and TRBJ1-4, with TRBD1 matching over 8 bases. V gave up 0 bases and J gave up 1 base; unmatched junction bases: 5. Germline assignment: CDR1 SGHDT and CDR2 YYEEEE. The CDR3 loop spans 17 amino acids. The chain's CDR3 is CASSLDRGEGTNEKLFF. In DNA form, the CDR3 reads TGTGCCAGCAGCTTGGACAGGGGGGAAGGAACTAATGAAAAACTGTTTTTT.

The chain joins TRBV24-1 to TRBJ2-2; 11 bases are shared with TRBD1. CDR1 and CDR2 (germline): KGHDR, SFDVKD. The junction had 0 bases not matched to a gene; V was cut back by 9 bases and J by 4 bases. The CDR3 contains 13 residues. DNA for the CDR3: TGTGCCACCGGGACAGGGGGCACCGGGGAGCTGTTTTTT. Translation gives CATGTGGTGELFF.

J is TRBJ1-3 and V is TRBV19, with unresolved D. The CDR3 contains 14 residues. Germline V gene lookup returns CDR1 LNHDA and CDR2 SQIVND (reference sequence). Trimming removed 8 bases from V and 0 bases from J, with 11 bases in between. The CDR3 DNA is TGTGCCAGTGCGAGGGCTTTCTCTGGAAACACCATATATTTT. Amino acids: CASARAFSGNTIYF.

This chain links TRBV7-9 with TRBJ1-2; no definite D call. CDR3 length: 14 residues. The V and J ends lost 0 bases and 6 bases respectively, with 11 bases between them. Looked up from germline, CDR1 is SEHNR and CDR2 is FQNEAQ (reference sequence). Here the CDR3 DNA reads TGTGCCAGCAGCTTAGCTTCAGTTTCAAATGGCTACACCTTC. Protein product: CASSLASVSNGYTF.

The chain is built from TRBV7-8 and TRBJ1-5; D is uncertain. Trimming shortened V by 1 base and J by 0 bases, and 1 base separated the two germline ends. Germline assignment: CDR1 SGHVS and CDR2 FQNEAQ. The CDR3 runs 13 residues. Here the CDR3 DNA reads TGTGCCAGCAGCTTAGATAGCAATCAGCCCCAGCATTTT. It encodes CASSLDSNQPQHF.

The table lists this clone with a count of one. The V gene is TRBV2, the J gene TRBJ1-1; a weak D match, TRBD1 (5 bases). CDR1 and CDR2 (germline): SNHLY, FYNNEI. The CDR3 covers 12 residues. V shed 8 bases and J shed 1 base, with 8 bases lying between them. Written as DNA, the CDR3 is TGTGCCAGCCACACAGGGAACACTGAAGCTTTCTTT. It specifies CASHTGNTEAFF. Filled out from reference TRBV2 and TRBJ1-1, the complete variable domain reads EPEVTQTPSHQVTQMGQEVILRCVPISNHLYFYWYRQILGQKVEFLVSFYNNEISEKSEIFDDQFSVERPDGSNFTLKIRSTKLEDSAMYFCASHTGNTEAFFGQGTRLTVV.

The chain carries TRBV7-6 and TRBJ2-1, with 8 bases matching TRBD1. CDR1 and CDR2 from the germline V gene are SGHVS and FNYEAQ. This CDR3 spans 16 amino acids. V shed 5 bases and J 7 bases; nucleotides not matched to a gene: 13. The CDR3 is CASSPPFGRGLNEQFF. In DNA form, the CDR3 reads TGTGCCAGCAGCCCACCCTTTGGCAGGGGGCTGAATGAGCAGTTCTTC.

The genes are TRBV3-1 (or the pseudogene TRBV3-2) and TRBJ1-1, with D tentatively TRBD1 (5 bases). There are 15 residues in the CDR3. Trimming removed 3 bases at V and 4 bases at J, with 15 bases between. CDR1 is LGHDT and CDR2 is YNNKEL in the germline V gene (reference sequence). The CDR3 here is CASSQLKGVFTEAFF. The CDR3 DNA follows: TGTGCCAGCAGCCAGCTTAAAGGGGTGTTCACTGAAGCTTTCTTT.

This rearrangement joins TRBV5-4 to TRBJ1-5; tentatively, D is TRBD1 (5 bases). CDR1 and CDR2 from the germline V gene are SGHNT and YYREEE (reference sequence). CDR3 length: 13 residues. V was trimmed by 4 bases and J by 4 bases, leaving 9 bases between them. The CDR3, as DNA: TGTGCCAGCAGCCCGGGACTAAATCAGCCCCAGCATTTT. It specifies CASSPGLNQPQHF.

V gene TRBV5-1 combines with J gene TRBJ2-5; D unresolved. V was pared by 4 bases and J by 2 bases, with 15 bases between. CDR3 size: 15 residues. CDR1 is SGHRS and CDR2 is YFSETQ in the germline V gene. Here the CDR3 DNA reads TGCGCCAGCAGCGATACCACACAACCTCAAGAGACCCAGTACTTC. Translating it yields CASSDTTQPQETQYF.

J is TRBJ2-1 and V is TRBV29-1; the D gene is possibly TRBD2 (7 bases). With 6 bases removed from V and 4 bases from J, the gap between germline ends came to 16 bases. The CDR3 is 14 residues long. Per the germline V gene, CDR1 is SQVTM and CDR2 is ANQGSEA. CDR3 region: CSVVRGGVYNEQFF. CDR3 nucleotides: TGCAGCGTCGTCAGGGGAGGGGTATACAATGAGCAGTTCTTC.

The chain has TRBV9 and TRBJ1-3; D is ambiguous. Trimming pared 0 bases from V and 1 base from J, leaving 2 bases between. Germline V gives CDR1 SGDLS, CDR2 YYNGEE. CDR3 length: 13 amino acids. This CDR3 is CASSVDSGNTIYF. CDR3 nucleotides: TGTGCCAGCAGCGTAGATTCTGGAAACACCATATATTTT. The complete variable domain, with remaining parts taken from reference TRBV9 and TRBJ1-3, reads DSGVTQTPKHLITATGQRVTLRCSPRSGDLSVYWYQQSLDQGLQFLIQYYNGEERAKGNILERFSAQQFPDLHSELNLSSLELGDSALYFCASSVDSGNTIYFGEGSWLTVV.

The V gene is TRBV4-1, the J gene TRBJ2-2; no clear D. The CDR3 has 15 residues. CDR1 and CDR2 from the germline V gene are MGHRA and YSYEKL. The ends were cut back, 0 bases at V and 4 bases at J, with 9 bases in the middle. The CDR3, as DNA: TGCGCCAGCAGCCAAGATCCAGAGCTCACCGGGGAGCTGTTTTTT. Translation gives CASSQDPELTGELFF.

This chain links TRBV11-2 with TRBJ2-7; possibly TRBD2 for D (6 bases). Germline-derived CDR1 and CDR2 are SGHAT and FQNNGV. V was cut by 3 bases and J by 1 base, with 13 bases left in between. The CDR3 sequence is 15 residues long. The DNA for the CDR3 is TGTGCCAGCAGCTTCGCCGGGGAGGCATCCTACGAGCAGTACTTC. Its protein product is CASSFAGEASYEQYF.

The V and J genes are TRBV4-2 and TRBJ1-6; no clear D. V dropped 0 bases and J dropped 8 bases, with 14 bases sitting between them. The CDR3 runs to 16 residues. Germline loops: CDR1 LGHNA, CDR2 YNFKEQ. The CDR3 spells CASSQDIKGSHSPLHF. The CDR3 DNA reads TGTGCCAGCAGCCAAGATATTAAAGGCTCCCATTCACCCCTCCACTTT.

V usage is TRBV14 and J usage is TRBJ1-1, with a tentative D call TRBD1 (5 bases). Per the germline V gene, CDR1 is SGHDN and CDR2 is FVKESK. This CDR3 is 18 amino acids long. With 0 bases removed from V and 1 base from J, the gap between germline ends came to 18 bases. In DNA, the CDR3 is TGTGCCAGCAGCCAAGATAGTCGCAGGGATCAGCCGAACACTGAAGCTTTCTTT. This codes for CASSQDSRRDQPNTEAFF.

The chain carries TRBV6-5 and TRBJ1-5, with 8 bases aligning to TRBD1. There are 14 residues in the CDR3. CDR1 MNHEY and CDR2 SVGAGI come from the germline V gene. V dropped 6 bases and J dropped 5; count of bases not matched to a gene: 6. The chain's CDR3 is CASRQQGVDQPQHF. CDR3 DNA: TGTGCCAGCAGGCAACAGGGGGTTGATCAGCCCCAGCATTTT.

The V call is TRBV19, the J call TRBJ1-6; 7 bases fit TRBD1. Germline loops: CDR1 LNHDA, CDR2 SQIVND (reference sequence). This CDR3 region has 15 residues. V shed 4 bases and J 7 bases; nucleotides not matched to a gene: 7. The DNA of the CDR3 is TGTGCCAGTAGTACTGGACAAGGGGGCAATTCACCCCTCCACTTT. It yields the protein CASSTGQGGNSPLHF.

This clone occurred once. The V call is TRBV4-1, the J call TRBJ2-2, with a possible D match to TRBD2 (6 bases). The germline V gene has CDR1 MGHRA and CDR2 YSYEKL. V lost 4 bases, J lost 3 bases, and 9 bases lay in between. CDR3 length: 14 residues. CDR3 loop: CASSPREYTGELFF. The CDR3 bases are TGCGCCAGCAGCCCCCGGGAGTACACCGGGGAGCTGTTTTTT.

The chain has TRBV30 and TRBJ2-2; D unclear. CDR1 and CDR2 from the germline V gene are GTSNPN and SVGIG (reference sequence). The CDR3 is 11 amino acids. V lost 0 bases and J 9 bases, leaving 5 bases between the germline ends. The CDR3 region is CAWSVRWELFF. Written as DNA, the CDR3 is TGTGCCTGGAGTGTGCGTTGGGAGCTGTTTTTT.

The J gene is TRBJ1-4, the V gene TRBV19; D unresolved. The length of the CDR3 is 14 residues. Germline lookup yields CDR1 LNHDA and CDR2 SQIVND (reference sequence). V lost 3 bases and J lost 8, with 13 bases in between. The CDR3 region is CASSMGGKKEKLFF. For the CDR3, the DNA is TGTGCCAGTAGTATGGGCGGGAAGAAGGAAAAACTGTTTTTT.

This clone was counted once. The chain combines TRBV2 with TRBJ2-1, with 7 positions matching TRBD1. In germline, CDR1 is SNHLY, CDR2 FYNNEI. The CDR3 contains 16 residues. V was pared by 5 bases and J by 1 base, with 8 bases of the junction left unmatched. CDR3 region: CASSNQGEPSYNEQFF. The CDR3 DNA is TGTGCCAGCAGTAACCAGGGGGAGCCATCCTACAATGAGCAGTTCTTC.